Here is one T cell receptor (beta chain) with its context. This record belongs to a study of blood T cell repertoires in COVID-19. Original handling: Reference gene primer amplification yielded estimated nucleated cell counts. Repertoires were generated with immunoSEQ multiplex PCR, while TCRdb's copy carries only in-frame clones and drops some. For V, J and clone size, that table is used; D and trimming come from the DNA. The data show about 400,000 clones, around nine tenths seen once. The origin of this receptor is a woman between 25 and 40 years old with acute COVID-19. The sample consisted of PBMCs or T cells enriched from blood (not recorded which).

The CDR3 here is CASSGLAGDGELFF. CDR3 DNA: TGCGCCAGCAGCGGACTAGCGGGGGACGGGGAGCTGTTTTTT. The chain joins TRBV10-1 to TRBJ2-2; 13 nucleotides align to TRBD2. CDR1 WNHNN and CDR2 SYGVQD come from the germline V gene (reference sequence). Trimming removed 6 bases from V and 7 bases from J; junction bases left unmatched: 2. The CDR3 has 14 residues.